These 17 T cell receptor beta chains were sequenced from one sample in a study of graft-versus-host responses after intestinal transplantation. Repertoires were generated with immunoSEQ multiplex PCR, while TCRdb's copy carries only in-frame clones and drops some. The top ten clones hold roughly 1.5% of a sample with approximately 50,000 clones, around nine tenths of them seen once. The material was PBMCs, obtained 26 days after transplant. Receptor source: a human patient who received an intestinal transplant, so some T cells may come from the graft donor.

V gene TRBV28 combines with J gene TRBJ2-7, with D perhaps matching TRBD2 (5 bases). The CDR3 is 15 residues long. The germline gives CDR1 MDHEN, CDR2 SYDVKM. Trimming took 3 bases from V and 2 from J, leaving 14 bases between them. The CDR3 sequence is CASSLEAGPTYEQYF. CDR3 DNA sequence: TGTGCCAGCAGTTTGGAGGCAGGACCTACCTACGAGCAGTACTTC.

The chain couples TRBV5-4 to TRBJ2-5; TRBD1 is a possible D gene (6 bases). The V end lost 0 bases, the J end lost 0 bases, and 9 bases lay between the germline ends. There are 15 residues in the CDR3. Germline V gene sequence: CDR1 SGHNT, CDR2 YYREEE (reference sequence). This CDR3 reads CASSLDRENQETQYF. DNA for the CDR3: TGTGCCAGCAGCTTGGACAGGGAGAACCAAGAGACCCAGTACTTC. Based on the CDR3 plus reference TRBV5-4 and TRBJ2-5, the full variable domain is ETGVTQSPTHLIKTRGQQVTLRCSSQSGHNTVSWYQQALGQGPQFIFQYYREEENGRGNFPPRFSGLQFPNYSSELNVNALELDDSALYLCASSLDRENQETQYFGPGTRLLVL.

This sequence joins TRBV4-1 and TRBJ2-1, with 8 positions matching TRBD1. Germline CDR1 is MGHRA and CDR2 is YSYEKL. CDR3 size: 17 residues. J lost 5 bases, V lost 0 bases, and 9 bases had no gene match. CDR3 nucleotide sequence: TGCGCCAGCAGCCAAGATGTAGCAGGGGGCGAAAACAATGAGCAGTTCTTC. Amino acid sequence: CASSQDVAGGENNEQFF.

V gene TRBV11-2 combines with J gene TRBJ1-3, with a weak D call TRBD1 (5 bases). The CDR3 is made up of 16 amino acids. V lost 3 bases and J lost 4, with 16 bases in between. Germline assignment: CDR1 SGHAT and CDR2 FQNNGV. DNA for the CDR3: TGTGCCAGCAGCTTGGGGCACGGCTTGGGCGGAAACACCATATATTTT. Translated: CASSLGHGLGGNTIYF.

This chain joins TRBV28 and TRBJ1-2, with D uncertain. The CDR3 loop spans 16 amino acids. CDR1 is MDHEN and CDR2 is SYDVKM in the germline V gene. The ends were cut back, 3 bases at V and 0 bases at J, with 14 bases in the middle. The CDR3 DNA follows: TGTGCCAGCAGTTTGAGGGATCGTCCAGCTAACTATGGCTACACCTTC. Amino acid sequence: CASSLRDRPANYGYTF.

This clone was seen a handful of times. The genes are TRBV4-3 and TRBJ1-4; D gene uncertain. Trimming shortened V by 1 base and J by 7 bases, and 13 bases separated the two germline ends. The CDR3 has 15 residues. Germline CDR1 and CDR2: LGHNA and YSLEER. The CDR3 coding sequence is TGCGCCAGCAGCCAAGGTAGTAGGGAGGGTGAAAAACTGTTTTTT. This sequence encodes CASSQGSREGEKLFF.

CDR3 DNA: TGTGCCAGCAGTTTATCCCGGGATGAGCAGTTCTTC. Translated, it gives CASSLSRDEQFF. The V gene is TRBV27, the J gene TRBJ2-1; no firm D call. The germline gives CDR1 MNHEY, CDR2 SMNVEV (reference sequence). Trimming removed 0 bases from V and 8 bases from J, with 5 bases in between. This CDR3 comprises 12 residues.

The V call is TRBV19, the J call TRBJ1-6, with 7 bases fitting TRBD1. J lost 10 bases, V lost 0 bases, and 12 bases had no gene match. CDR3 length equals 17 residues. CDR1 LNHDA and CDR2 SQIVND come from the germline V gene (reference sequence). CDR3 region: CASSIDHPDRDESPLHF. The CDR3 nucleotides read TGTGCCAGTAGTATAGATCACCCCGACAGGGACGAGTCACCCCTCCACTTT.

The V call is TRBV4-1, the J call TRBJ1-4; D uncertain. Germline-derived CDR1 and CDR2 are MGHRA and YSYEKL. The CDR3 runs to 15 residues. The V gene lost 4 bases and the J gene lost 11 bases, with 20 bases spanning the gap. Here the CDR3 reads CASSPLSGSPGKLFF. The CDR3 region has the DNA TGCGCCAGCAGCCCACTCTCGGGCAGCCCGGGGAAACTGTTTTTT.

The V gene is TRBV5-1, the J gene TRBJ2-1; 9 bases are a match to TRBD1. The CDR3 spans 14 residues. CDR1 SGHRS and CDR2 YFSETQ come from the germline V gene. J lost 5 bases, V lost 4 bases, and 4 bases had no gene match. This CDR3 is CASSPGQGNNEQFF. CDR3 coding DNA: TGCGCCAGCAGCCCGGGACAGGGTAACAATGAGCAGTTCTTC.

The V and J genes are TRBV4-2 and TRBJ2-1; 12 bases line up with TRBD2. CDR3 length: 23 residues. V lost 2 bases, J lost 0 bases, and 20 bases stayed unmatched. Looked up from germline, CDR1 is LGHNA and CDR2 is YNFKEQ. CDR3 sequence (DNA): TGTGCCAGCAGCCAAAGGCCCACCACCTCGACTAGCGGGGGCTTCTCCTCCTACAATGAGCAGTTCTTC. Amino acids: CASSQRPTTSTSGGFSSYNEQFF.

The chain recombines TRBV5-1 with TRBJ2-1, with TRBD2 identical over 13 bases. The CDR3 runs 18 residues. Germline-derived CDR1 and CDR2 are SGHRS and YFSETQ. V lost 1 base to trimming and J lost 2 bases; unmatched junction nucleotides: 6. CDR3 nucleotide sequence: TGCGCCAGCAGCTTGCCAAAAGGACTAGCGGGGGCCTACAATGAGCAGTTCTTC. Translated, it gives CASSLPKGLAGAYNEQFF.

The rearrangement links TRBV19 to TRBJ2-1; tentatively, D is TRBD2 (6 bases). This CDR3 has 15 amino acids. Trimming cost V 0 bases and J 8 bases, with 14 bases left between them. Germline CDR1 reads LNHDA; CDR2 reads SQIVND (reference sequence). For the CDR3, the DNA is TGTGCCAGTAGTATAGAAGTCGGGGGACCCCATGAGCAGTTCTTC. Amino acids: CASSIEVGGPHEQFF.

The J gene is TRBJ1-1, the V gene TRBV2, with D perhaps matching TRBD1 (6 bases). Germline lookup yields CDR1 SNHLY and CDR2 FYNNEI. This CDR3 contains 17 residues. V lost 5 bases, J lost 5 bases, and 24 bases lay in between. CDR3 sequence reads: CASSIHKNGTQGTEAFF. CDR3 sequence (DNA): TGTGCCAGCAGTATACACAAGAATGGAACCCAGGGGACTGAAGCTTTCTTT.

The J gene is TRBJ1-1, the V gene TRBV5-8; perhaps TRBD1 as D (6 bases). Germline CDR1 and CDR2: SGHTS and YDEGEE. Between the trimmed V and J ends, which lost 7 bases and 3 bases, there was a span of 16 bases. The CDR3 runs to 14 residues. CDR3 in amino acids: CASLREGGDTEAFF. CDR3 nucleotide sequence: TGTGCCAGCCTCCGAGAAGGGGGAGACACTGAAGCTTTCTTT. Using reference TRBV5-8 and TRBJ1-1 for the parts outside the CDR3, the full variable domain is EAGVTQSPTHLIKTRGQQATLRCSPISGHTSVYWYQQALGLGLQFLLWYDEGEERNRGNFPPRFSGRQFPNYSSELNVNALELEDSALYLCASLREGGDTEAFFGQGTRLTVV.

For the CDR3, the DNA is TGCGCCAGCAGCTTGGACGAGGTCTACTACAATGAGCAGTTCTTC. Its translation: CASSLDEVYYNEQFF. The chain recombines TRBV5-1 with TRBJ2-1, with unresolved D. The germline V gene encodes CDR1 SGHRS and CDR2 YFSETQ. This CDR3 has 15 amino acids. Trimming took 0 bases from V and 3 from J, leaving 10 bases between them. The entire variable domain, with the rest obtained from reference TRBV5-1 and TRBJ2-1, is as follows: KAGVTQTPRYLIKTRGQQVTLSCSPISGHRSVSWYQQTPGQGLQFLFEYFSETQRNKGNFPGRFSGRQFSNSRSEMNVSTLELGDSALYLCASSLDEVYYNEQFFGPGTRLTVL.

The chain combines TRBV5-6 with TRBJ2-5; maybe TRBD1 (5 bases). The CDR3 length is 13 residues. Germline-derived CDR1 and CDR2 are SGHDT and YYEEEE. Trimming took 0 bases from V and 3 from J, leaving 6 bases between them. CDR3 sequence reads: CASSLGREETQYF. The DNA for the CDR3 is TGTGCCAGCAGCTTGGGCAGGGAAGAGACCCAGTACTTC.